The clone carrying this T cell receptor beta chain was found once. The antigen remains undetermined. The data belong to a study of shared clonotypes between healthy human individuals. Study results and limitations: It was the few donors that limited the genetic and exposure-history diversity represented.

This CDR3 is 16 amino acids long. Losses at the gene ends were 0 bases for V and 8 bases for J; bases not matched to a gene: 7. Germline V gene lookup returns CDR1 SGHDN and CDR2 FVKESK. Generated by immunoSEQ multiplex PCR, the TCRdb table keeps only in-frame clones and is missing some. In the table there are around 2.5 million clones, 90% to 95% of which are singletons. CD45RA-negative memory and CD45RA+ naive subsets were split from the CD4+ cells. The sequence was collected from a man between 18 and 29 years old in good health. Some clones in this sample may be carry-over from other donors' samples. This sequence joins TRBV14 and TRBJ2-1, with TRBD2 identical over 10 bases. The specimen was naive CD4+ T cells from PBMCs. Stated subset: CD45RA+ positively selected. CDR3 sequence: CASSQDGSGRGDEQFF. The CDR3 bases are TGTGCCAGCAGCCAAGATGGAAGCGGGAGGGGGGATGAGCAGTTCTTC.